One sample yielded the 12 T cell receptor beta chains listed below, sequenced in a study of shared clonotypes between healthy human individuals. Libraries were prepared by immunoSEQ multiplex PCR; TCRdb keeps only in-frame clonotypes and omits some of them. The table has 2 million to 2.5 million clones, approximately 93% seen once. The sequenced sample consisted of naive CD4+ T cells from PBMCs. Sample subset: CD45RA+ positively selected. The receptors shown here come from a man younger than 35 in good health. Some clones in this sample may be carry-over from other donors' samples.

V and J are TRBV5-1 and TRBJ1-1, with D possibly TRBD1 on 5 matching bases. CDR3 size: 12 residues. V dropped 7 bases and J dropped 7 bases, with 14 bases sitting between them. The V gene's germline CDR1 is SGHRS and CDR2 YFSETQ. DNA for the CDR3: TGCGCCAGCGGCAGGGAAAGGGGTGAAGCTTTCTTT. As protein: CASGRERGEAFF.

The chain uses TRBV12-5 and TRBJ2-1; 7 bases match TRBD2. After removal of 2 bases from V and 8 bases from J, the junction contained 12 bases not matched to a gene. Per germline, CDR1 LGHNT and CDR2 FRNRAP. The CDR3 is 16 residues long. CDR3 sequence: CASGLPVGGSRYEQFF. The DNA for the CDR3 is TGTGCTAGTGGTTTGCCCGTCGGCGGGAGTAGGTATGAGCAGTTCTTC. Complete variable domain (other parts from reference TRBV12-5 and TRBJ2-1): DARVTQTPRHKVTEMGQEVTMRCQPILGHNTVFWYRQTMMQGLELLAYFRNRAPLDDSGMPKDRFSAEMPDATLATLKIQPSEPRDSAVYFCASGLPVGGSRYEQFFGPGTRLTVL.

The gene calls are TRBV5-6 and TRBJ1-6; TRBD1 agrees at 7 bases. Germline trimming cut 7 bases from V and 6 bases from J; bases unmatched to any gene: 4. The CDR3 spans 13 residues. Per germline, CDR1 SGHDT and CDR2 YYEEEE. The CDR3 region has the DNA TGTGCCAGCGCGGGACAGCCTAATTCACCCCTCCACTTT. It specifies CASAGQPNSPLHF.

The chain recombines TRBV7-8 with TRBJ1-2; weak D call: TRBD1 (5 bases). Between the trimmed V and J ends, which lost 5 bases and 8 bases, there was a span of 15 bases. CDR3 length: 13 amino acids. CDR1 is SGHVS and CDR2 is FQNEAQ in the germline V gene. This CDR3 is CASSPGGSRGYTF. The CDR3 DNA reads TGTGCCAGCAGCCCTGGGGGTAGCCGGGGCTACACCTTC.

V usage is TRBV6-5 and J usage is TRBJ2-7, with 9 bases lining up with TRBD2. This CDR3 is 14 amino acids long. Germline V gene lookup returns CDR1 MNHEY and CDR2 SVGAGI. V was pared by 8 bases and J by 2 bases, with 7 bases of the junction left unmatched. The CDR3 is CASRTSGSTYEQYF. The CDR3 bases are TGTGCCAGCCGAACTAGCGGGTCCACCTACGAGCAGTACTTC.

V usage is TRBV2 and J usage is TRBJ2-7, with D possibly matching TRBD2 (6 bases). The CDR3 is 15 amino acids. Trimming shortened V by 7 bases and J by 3 bases, and 19 bases separated the two germline ends. CDR1 and CDR2 (germline): SNHLY, FYNNEI. The CDR3 spells CASTPRLAVLYEQYF. The CDR3 DNA reads TGTGCCAGCACACCCCGTTTAGCGGTCCTCTACGAGCAGTACTTC.

The CDR3 DNA sequence: TGTGCCAGCAGCTTTGCACCCACAGGGTACGGCTACACCTTC. Protein product: CASSFAPTGYGYTF. This chain joins TRBV7-2 and TRBJ1-2; perhaps TRBD1 as D (6 bases). Germline loops: CDR1 SGHTA, CDR2 FQGNSA. The CDR3 loop spans 14 amino acids. Trimming cost V 3 bases and J 8 bases, with 16 bases left between them.

This clone showed up just once. Other nucleotide sequences from this sample produce the same CDR3. V is TRBV7-3 and J is TRBJ2-3, with D possibly being TRBD2 (5 bases). V lost 2 bases to trimming and J lost 1 base, with 7 bases between them. This CDR3 contains 14 residues. Germline-derived CDR1 and CDR2 are SGHTA and FQGTGA. CDR3 DNA sequence: TGTGCCAGCAGCTTAGTGGGAGGCACAGATACGCAGTATTTT. Translation gives CASSLVGGTDTQYF.

The rearrangement uses TRBV5-5 and TRBJ2-3, with D maybe TRBD1 (9 bases). V lost 4 bases to trimming and J lost 1 base, with 22 bases between them. Germline loops: CDR1 SGHKS, CDR2 YYEKEE (reference sequence). CDR3 length equals 18 residues. The CDR3 sequence: CASSRGQGGAGGTDTQYF. The CDR3 region has the DNA TGTGCCAGCAGCCGGGGACAGGGAGGAGCGGGAGGCACAGATACGCAGTATTTT.

The chain links TRBV12-2 to TRBJ2-3; the table gives TRBD1 as D, unverified against the DNA. TRBV12-2 is assigned pseudogene status. The CDR3 is 10 residues long. CDR3: CASRGPTQYF. The DNA of the CDR3 is TGTGCAAGTCGCGGCCCTACGCAGTATTTT.

The chain couples TRBV5-1 to TRBJ1-2, with D perhaps matching TRBD1 (6 bases). The CDR3 consists of 15 residues. Trimming shortened V by 4 bases and J by 4 bases, and 17 bases separated the two germline ends. Germline lookup yields CDR1 SGHRS and CDR2 YFSETQ. The CDR3 DNA is TGCGCCAGCAGCCCAGGACAGCCGGTGAGCTATGGCTACACCTTC. As protein: CASSPGQPVSYGYTF.

The genes are TRBV27 and TRBJ1-1; D perhaps matches TRBD1 (5 bases). CDR1 is MNHEY and CDR2 is SMNVEV in the germline V gene (reference sequence). V lost 3 bases, J lost 2 bases, and 16 bases lay in between. This CDR3 contains 16 residues. CDR3 DNA sequence: TGTGCCAGCAGTTTGTCGAAGACAGCCACTAACACTGAAGCTTTCTTT. This translates into CASSLSKTATNTEAFF.